The 24 T cell receptor beta chains given below trace back to one sample, sequenced in a study of blood T cell repertoires in COVID-19. The method was immunoSEQ multiplex PCR; TCRdb's version includes in-frame clones alone and lacks a portion of them. The data contain 30,000 to 40,000 clones, around 87% of them singletons. What was sequenced was peripheral blood. The origin of the receptors is a man between 65 and 85 years old with acute or convalescent COVID-19.

This chain connects TRBV5-1 to TRBJ1-5, with 7 bases fitting TRBD1. The germline CDR1 and CDR2 sequences are SGHRS and YFSETQ. V shed 4 bases, J shed 3 bases, and the junction held 13 bases outside the gene matches. The CDR3 totals 17 residues. DNA for the CDR3: TGCGCCAGCAGCCCGATACCGAGGGGGCCTCACAATCAGCCCCAGCATTTT. It codes for CASSPIPRGPHNQPQHF. Looking up the rest from reference TRBV5-1 and TRBJ1-5 gives the full variable domain: KAGVTQTPRYLIKTRGQQVTLSCSPISGHRSVSWYQQTPGQGLQFLFEYFSETQRNKGNFPGRFSGRQFSNSRSEMNVSTLELGDSALYLCASSPIPRGPHNQPQHFGDGTRLSIL.

V and J are TRBV4-3 and TRBJ2-7; D is perhaps TRBD1 (6 bases). CDR3 length: 15 residues. Looked up from germline, CDR1 is LGHNA and CDR2 is YSLEER. Trimming removed 0 bases from V and 1 base from J, with 10 bases in between. For the CDR3, the DNA is TGCGCCAGCAGCCAAGAAGGGACACTGTCCTACGAGCAGTACTTC. It encodes CASSQEGTLSYEQYF.

This chain links TRBV19 with TRBJ1-2, with 7 bases identical to TRBD1. J was trimmed by 3 bases and V by 2 bases; bases with no gene match: 6. The germline V gene has CDR1 LNHDA and CDR2 SQIVND (reference sequence). The CDR3 has 15 amino acids. CDR3 amino acids: CASSINRDSDYGYTF. CDR3 bases: TGTGCCAGTAGTATAAACCGGGACAGTGACTATGGCTACACCTTC.

V gene TRBV2 combines with J gene TRBJ2-5; 11 bases fit TRBD2. V shed 4 bases, J shed 4 bases, and the junction held 5 bases outside the gene matches. CDR1 is SNHLY, CDR2 FYNNEI, per germline. The CDR3 contains 15 residues. This chain's CDR3 is CASSVGLAAGETQYF. Written as DNA, the CDR3 is TGTGCCAGCAGTGTGGGACTAGCGGCAGGAGAGACCCAGTACTTC.

V is TRBV5-1 and J is TRBJ2-5, with a weak D call TRBD1 (5 bases). V dropped 0 bases and J dropped 0 bases, with 12 bases sitting between them. Germline CDR1 SGHRS, CDR2 YFSETQ. The CDR3 runs to 16 residues. The CDR3 coding sequence is TGCGCCAGCAGCTTGGGTGGGGCCCAATACCAAGAGACCCAGTACTTC. This encodes CASSLGGAQYQETQYF.

This chain uses TRBV4-1 with TRBJ2-3; a possible D gene is TRBD2 (6 bases). The ends were cut back, 1 base at V and 0 bases at J, with 17 bases in the middle. Germline V lookup: CDR1 MGHRA, CDR2 YSYEKL. This CDR3 region has 18 residues. The CDR3 here is CASSQVYFSGPSTDTQYF. In nucleotides, the CDR3 is TGCGCCAGCAGCCAAGTTTATTTTAGCGGCCCCAGCACAGATACGCAGTATTTT.

The V and J genes are TRBV25-1 and TRBJ1-4; D remains unclear. This CDR3 contains 14 residues. The V and J ends lost 2 bases and 6 bases respectively, with 10 bases between them. CDR1 is MGHDK, CDR2 SYGVNS, per germline. CDR3 nucleotide sequence: TGTGCCAGCAGTGAAAGTCAGTACGATGAAAAACTGTTTTTT. Protein sequence: CASSESQYDEKLFF.

The chain has TRBV15 and TRBJ1-1; maybe TRBD1 (6 bases). This CDR3 contains 18 residues. The ends were cut back, 3 bases at V and 2 bases at J, with 22 bases in the middle. Germline CDR1 and CDR2: LNHNV and YYDKDF (reference sequence). In DNA, the CDR3 is TGTGCCACCAGCAGTCTGGCCAGGCAGGGGATATTTAACACTGAAGCTTTCTTT. Its translation: CATSSLARQGIFNTEAFF.

J is TRBJ2-5 and V is TRBV7-8; D is perhaps TRBD2 (5 bases). The CDR3 consists of 14 residues. Germline-derived CDR1 and CDR2 are SGHVS and FQNEAQ. V was pared by 5 bases and J by 8 bases, with 18 bases between. CDR3 loop: CASSPRGRIETQYF. In nucleotides, the CDR3 is TGTGCCAGCAGCCCAAGAGGGCGAATAGAAACCCAGTACTTC.

This clone was seen a handful of times. CDR3 amino acids: CASSPRGGQEQYF. In DNA form, the CDR3 reads TGTGCCAGCAGCCCCCGGGGGGGCCAGGAGCAGTACTTC. The chain links TRBV3-1 (or the pseudogene TRBV3-2) to TRBJ2-7, with 8 bases identical to TRBD2. Germline V lookup: CDR1 LGHDT, CDR2 YNNKEL (reference sequence). V trimming: 4 bases; J trimming: 7 bases; junction bases outside the gene matches: 6. The CDR3 is 13 residues long.

The V call is TRBV6-5, the J call TRBJ1-1, with D maybe TRBD1 (5 bases). The CDR3 length is 14 residues. CDR1 and CDR2 (germline): MNHEY, SVGAGI. Trimming pared 5 bases from V and 0 bases from J, leaving 10 bases between. The CDR3 spells CASSTGRMNTEAFF. Here the CDR3 DNA reads TGTGCCAGCAGTACAGGCCGAATGAACACTGAAGCTTTCTTT.

This chain links TRBV19 with TRBJ1-4, with TRBD1 matching 9 bases. This CDR3 comprises 15 residues. J gave up 8 bases and V 6 bases, and 10 bases lay outside the gene matches. Per the germline V gene, CDR1 is LNHDA and CDR2 is SQIVND (reference sequence). The CDR3 coding sequence is TGTGCCAGTAGACCGAGCGACAGGGGGAAGGAAAAACTGTTTTTT. Protein sequence: CASRPSDRGKEKLFF.

The V call is TRBV25-1, the J call TRBJ2-7; tentatively, D is TRBD2 (5 bases). Germline CDR1 is MGHDK and CDR2 is SYGVNS. This CDR3 spans 15 amino acids. The germline V and J ends were trimmed by 4 bases and 0 bases, with 13 bases remaining between them. The CDR3 DNA reads as TGTGCCAGCAGTGCCCTTGACGGGGTCTCCTACGAGCAGTACTTC. Amino acid sequence: CASSALDGVSYEQYF.

The CDR3 spells CASSFSLGGQGSLGPGNTIYF. Here the CDR3 DNA reads TGTGCCAGCAGCTTTTCCCTCGGGGGACAGGGAAGCTTGGGCCCTGGAAACACCATATATTTT. The chain couples TRBV7-6 to TRBJ1-3; 9 bases match TRBD1. Looked up from germline, CDR1 is SGHVS and CDR2 is FNYEAQ. V was pared by 3 bases and J by 2 bases, with 20 bases of the junction left unmatched. The CDR3 loop spans 21 amino acids.

The genes are TRBV6-2 or TRBV6-3 and TRBJ2-7; tentative D call: TRBD2 (6 bases). Germline assignment: CDR1 MNHEY and CDR2 SVGEGT. The germline V and J ends were trimmed by 0 bases and 2 bases, with 11 bases remaining between them. The CDR3 extends over 15 amino acids. The CDR3 nucleotides are TGTGCCAGCAGTTACTCCTCGAAGCGGGCCTACGAGCAGTACTTC. This gives the protein CASSYSSKRAYEQYF.

This clone was seen a few times. The chain employs TRBV9 and TRBJ1-1; a weak D match, TRBD1 (6 bases). The germline V gene encodes CDR1 SGDLS and CDR2 YYNGEE. Trimming stripped 4 bases from V and 1 base from J, with 17 bases between. The CDR3 is 16 amino acids. DNA for the CDR3: TGTGCCAGCAGCCATGGATCTGGGGGCAGGAACACTGAAGCTTTCTTT. It translates to CASSHGSGGRNTEAFF. The whole variable domain, remainder taken from reference TRBV9 and TRBJ1-1, is DSGVTQTPKHLITATGQRVTLRCSPRSGDLSVYWYQQSLDQGLQFLIQYYNGEERAKGNILERFSAQQFPDLHSELNLSSLELGDSALYFCASSHGSGGRNTEAFFGQGTRLTVV.

The CDR3 coding sequence is TGTGCCAGCAAAGGGACAGATTATAGCAATCAGCCCCAGCATTTT. Amino acid sequence: CASKGTDYSNQPQHF. The V gene is TRBV7-7, the J gene TRBJ1-5; 7 positions agree with TRBD1. After removal of 7 bases from V and 0 bases from J, the junction contained 6 bases not matched to a gene. CDR1 is SSHAT and CDR2 is FNYEAQ in the germline V gene (reference sequence). The CDR3 is 15 amino acids.

The rearrangement links TRBV12-3 or TRBV12-4 to TRBJ1-6, with D unresolved. This CDR3 spans 12 amino acids. V lost 6 bases, J lost 6 bases, and 6 bases lay in between. The CDR3, as DNA: TGTGCCAGCAGACAAACTAATTCACCCCTCCACTTT. Translating it yields CASRQTNSPLHF.

The CDR3 DNA follows: TGTGCCTGGAGTAGTACGGGGGATGAGCAGTACTTC. Residues: CAWSSTGDEQYF. The rearrangement links TRBV30 to TRBJ2-7; TRBD2 is a possible D gene (6 bases). Germline V gene sequence: CDR1 GTSNPN, CDR2 SVGIG (reference sequence). Trimming stripped 2 bases from V and 7 bases from J, with 12 bases between. The CDR3 runs to 12 residues.

CDR3 bases: TGTGCCAGCAGCTTGCGACAGGCTACCCCCTCCTACGAGCAGTACTTC. This gives the protein CASSLRQATPSYEQYF. The genes are TRBV7-2 and TRBJ2-7; perhaps TRBD1 as D (6 bases). Deletions cut 3 bases from V and 0 bases from J, with 15 bases between. This CDR3 is 16 amino acids long. CDR1 SGHTA and CDR2 FQGNSA come from the germline V gene.

This sequence joins TRBV28 and TRBJ1-1; 7 bases are shared with TRBD1. V was pared by 5 bases and J by 1 base, with 7 bases of the junction left unmatched. The CDR3 has 15 amino acids. The germline gives CDR1 MDHEN, CDR2 SYDVKM. CDR3 nucleotides: TGTGCCAGCAGTGTGTACCGGGACAGGAACACTGAAGCTTTCTTT. This gives the protein CASSVYRDRNTEAFF.

The V call is TRBV9, the J call TRBJ2-7; no reliable D call. Trimming left V 0 bases short and J 6 bases short, with 13 bases between. Germline V CDR1 and CDR2: SGDLS, YYNGEE. The CDR3 length is 14 residues. The CDR3 protein is CASSVGIPSGEQYF. CDR3 DNA sequence: TGTGCCAGCAGCGTAGGAATCCCCAGTGGCGAGCAGTACTTC.

For the CDR3, the DNA is TGCGCCAGCAACCCGACGGGGGTATCGGGCTACACCTTC. This translates into CASNPTGVSGYTF. V usage is TRBV5-1 and J usage is TRBJ1-2, with D possibly being TRBD1 (5 bases). CDR3 length equals 13 residues. In germline, CDR1 is SGHRS, CDR2 YFSETQ. With 6 bases removed from V and 8 bases from J, the gap between germline ends came to 17 bases.

The genes are TRBV7-2 and TRBJ1-1; D may be TRBD1 (6 bases). The CDR3 spans 14 residues. Germline V CDR1 and CDR2: SGHTA, FQGNSA. Trimming pared 5 bases from V and 1 base from J, leaving 11 bases between. The CDR3 reads CASSQRGGNTEAFF. The CDR3 DNA follows: TGTGCCAGCAGCCAAAGAGGGGGGAACACTGAAGCTTTCTTT. The whole variable domain, filled in from reference TRBV7-2 and TRBJ1-1, reads GAGVSQSPSNKVTEKGKDVELRCDPISGHTALYWYRQSLGQGLEFLIYFQGNSAPDKSGLPSDRFSAERTGGSVSTLTIQRTQQEDSAVYLCASSQRGGNTEAFFGQGTRLTVV.